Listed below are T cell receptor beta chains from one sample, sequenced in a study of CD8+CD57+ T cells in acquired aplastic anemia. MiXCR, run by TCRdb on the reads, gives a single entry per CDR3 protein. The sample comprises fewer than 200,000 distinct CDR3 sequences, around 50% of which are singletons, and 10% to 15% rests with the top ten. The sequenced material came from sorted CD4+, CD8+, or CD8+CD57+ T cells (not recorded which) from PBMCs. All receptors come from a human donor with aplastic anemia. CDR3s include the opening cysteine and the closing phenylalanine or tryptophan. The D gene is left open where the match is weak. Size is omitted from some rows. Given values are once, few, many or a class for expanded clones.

TGTGCCAGCTCCGGAAATGGCCCCTACAATGAGCAGTTCTTC | CASSGNGPYNEQFF | TRBV7-8 | . | . | TRBJ2-1
TGTGCCAGCAGCGTAGGAATAGGGATCAACACCGGGGAGCTGTTTTTT | CASSVGIGINTGELFF | TRBV9 | . | many | TRBJ2-2
TGTGCCAGCAGCCAACGACGGGGGGATGGCAATCAGCCCCAGCATTTT | CASSQRRGDGNQPQHF | TRBV6-5 | . | many | TRBJ1-5
TGCAGTGCTAGATCGCCCAATGAGGGAGCTTTCTTT | CSARSPNEGAFF | TRBV20-1 | . | . | TRBJ1-1
TGCGCCAGCAGCCATGGAGGACAGGGCTCTGGAAACACCATATATTTT | CASSHGGQGSGNTIYF | TRBV5-1 | TRBD1 | many | TRBJ1-3
TGTGCCAGCAGCCCCGACAGGGGGTCAGATACGCAGTATTTT | CASSPDRGSDTQYF | TRBV6-1 | TRBD1 | . | TRBJ2-3
TGTGCCAGCAGCCTGTCGGGGAGGAGCTTATCTGGAAACACCATATATTTT | CASSLSGRSLSGNTIYF | TRBV4-2 | . | few | TRBJ1-3
TGTGCCAGTAGCCCGAGCGCGGGCGGTACGCAGTATTTT | CASSPSAGGTQYF | TRBV19 | . | many | TRBJ2-3
TGTGCCACCAGTGATTTCCCCCCCACGGAGCTGTTTTTT | CATSDFPPTELFF | TRBV24-1 | . | once | TRBJ2-2
TGTGCTAGCAGCTTAAGGGCGAACACTGAAGCTTTCTTT | CASSLRANTEAFF | TRBV7-7 | . | . | TRBJ1-1
TGCAGTGCTAGAGCGGGGGGCGGGAGACAGCAGTTCTTC | CSARAGGGRQQFF | TRBV20-1 | . | once | TRBJ2-1
TGCGCCAGCAGTCAACTTACCTCGGCGGGCTACGAGCAGTACTTC | CASSQLTSAGYEQYF | TRBV10-2 | . | . | TRBJ2-7
TGTGCCAGTAGTATTGGTGTCGCGCAGTATTTT | CASSIGVAQYF | TRBV19 | . | . | TRBJ2-3
TGTGCCAGCTCACCATTGGGGGGCGACTACAATGAGCAGTTCTTC | CASSPLGGDYNEQFF | TRBV18 | . | . | TRBJ2-1
TGTGCCAGCAGTGATGACACCTACGAGCAGTACTTC | CASSDDTYEQYF | TRBV2 | . | . | TRBJ2-7
TGCAGTGCTAGATTCGGTAATCAGCCCCAGCATTTT | CSARFGNQPQHF | TRBV20-1 | . | . | TRBJ1-5
TGTGCTAGTGGTTTGGGACAGGGGGCGATGGGCAATCAGCCCCAGCATTTT | CASGLGQGAMGNQPQHF | TRBV12-5 | TRBD1 | many | TRBJ1-5
TGTGCCAGCAGCCAAGACGACGTAAGACAGGGACGCGGGGGCTACACCTTC | CASSQDDVRQGRGGYTF | TRBV4-2 | TRBD1 | few | TRBJ1-2
TGTGCCAGCAGTTTAGGGCGGACTAGCGGGGGAAATGAGCAGTTCTTC | CASSLGRTSGGNEQFF | TRBV12-3/TRBV12-4 | TRBD2 | . | TRBJ2-1
TGTGCCACCAGTGACTCCGACCTAGCGGGACGGGCAGATACGCAGTATTTT | CATSDSDLAGRADTQYF | TRBV24-1 | TRBD2 | . | TRBJ2-3
TGTGCCACCTCAGGGGGGTCCAAAAACATTCAGTACTTC | CATSGGSKNIQYF | TRBV2 | . | . | TRBJ2-4
TGTGCCAGCGATGGCGGGGGGGGAGGGGGCAAGGATCAGCCCCAGCATTTT | CASDGGGGGGKDQPQHF | TRBV10-3 | TRBD1 | . | TRBJ1-5
TGTGCCAGCAGTTATACCGGCGGGGGGATCTACGAGCAGTACTTC | CASSYTGGGIYEQYF | TRBV6-2/TRBV6-3 | TRBD2 | . | TRBJ2-7
TGTGCCACCAGTGACCCAGGGCTTCCCTACGAGCAGTACTTC | CATSDPGLPYEQYF | TRBV24-1 | . | many | TRBJ2-7
TGTGCCAGCAGTGTTGGGCACCAAGAGACCCAGTACTTC | CASSVGHQETQYF | TRBV2 | . | few | TRBJ2-5
TGTGCCAGCACCCAGACAGGGGGCGATGGCTACACCTTC | CASTQTGGDGYTF | TRBV2 | TRBD1 | many | TRBJ1-2
TGCAGTGCTACCCGAGACGTATATGGACCCCTCCACTTT | CSATRDVYGPLHF | TRBV20-1 | . | . | TRBJ1-6
TGCGCCAGCAGCCAAGATGGCACTAGCAGCAATCGGGAGACCCAGTACTTC | CASSQDGTSSNRETQYF | TRBV4-1 | . | . | TRBJ2-5
TGTGCCAGTAGTTACGGGAGGTCTGGCAATGAGCGGTACTTC | CASSYGRSGNERYF | TRBV19 | TRBD2 | . | TRBJ2-7
TGTGCCAGCAGCCCGGGACAGGCTAACAATGAGCAGTTCTTC | CASSPGQANNEQFF | TRBV7-3 | TRBD1 | many | TRBJ2-1
TGTGCCAGCAGTGAAGGTGGAGTCTCTGGAAACACCATATATTTT | CASSEGGVSGNTIYF | TRBV6-1 | . | many | TRBJ1-3
TGTGCCAGCAACCCACTAGCGGGAGCCAAAGGCACCGGGGAGCTGTTTTTT | CASNPLAGAKGTGELFF | TRBV2 | TRBD2 | . | TRBJ2-2
TGTGCCAGCAGCTTGCTGATACCGTTCTTC | CASSLLIPFF | TRBV7-9 | . | many | TRBJ2-1
TGTGCCAGTAGTTACCGTGGAAACACCATATATTTT | CASSYRGNTIYF | TRBV19 | . | . | TRBJ1-3
TGTGCCAGCACCCTCAGGATAGGGGGCAAAGGGGAGCTGTTTTTT | CASTLRIGGKGELFF | TRBV2 | TRBD1 | . | TRBJ2-2
TGTGCCAGTAGTATTTCAGGGGAGGCGGGCGAGCAGCACTTC | CASSISGEAGEQHF | TRBV19 | . | . | TRBJ2-7
TGCGCCAGCAGTGGGACTAGCGGGGGGGGGATGAGTTTCGAGCAGTACTTC | CASSGTSGGGMSFEQYF | TRBV10-1 | TRBD2 | . | TRBJ2-7
TGTGCCAGCAGGAACAGGGTGATTGCAGATACGCAGTATTTT | CASRNRVIADTQYF | TRBV2 | . | . | TRBJ2-3
TGCGCCAGCAGCAGGGGGCGAAACACTGAAGCTTTCTTT | CASSRGRNTEAFF | TRBV5-1 | TRBD1 | many | TRBJ1-1
TGTGCCACCAGTGACGCTAGCGGGAGGGCCCCAGATACGCAGTATTTT | CATSDASGRAPDTQYF | TRBV24-1 | TRBD2 | . | TRBJ2-3
TGTGCCAGCACCGAAGGGTTAGCCAAAAACATTCAGTACTTC | CASTEGLAKNIQYF | TRBV12-3/TRBV12-4 | . | . | TRBJ2-4
TGTGCAAGCAGTGACTCCATAACAAGTGCACCTAATGAAAAACTGTTTTTT | CASSDSITSAPNEKLFF | TRBV25-1 | . | . | TRBJ1-4
TGTGCCAGCAGCTTTCCCTCCGGTAGGCTGAACACTGAAGCTTTCTTT | CASSFPSGRLNTEAFF | TRBV7-6 | . | . | TRBJ1-1
TGTGCCAGCAGCTCAGACCTCCCCGAAGCTTTCTTT | CASSSDLPEAFF | TRBV7-2 | . | . | TRBJ1-1
TGCAGTGTTACCGGACTAGCGTTCGCGCAGTATTTT | CSVTGLAFAQYF | TRBV20-1 | TRBD2 | . | TRBJ2-3